Following are 9 T cell receptor beta chains from one sample sequenced in a study of cytomegalovirus exposure and HLA in healthy donors. The PCR made use of 60 Vbeta and 13 Jbeta primers. Sequencing was performed with immunoSEQ multiplex PCR; in TCRdb, only in-frame clones are kept and a portion is missing. In the table there are roughly 100,000 clones, more than 75% of which are singletons. Sample: PBMCs. The receptors derive from a woman aged 18-29 years in good health and CMV-seropositive.

V and J are TRBV27 and TRBJ1-2; no definite D call. Germline V gene sequence: CDR1 MNHEY, CDR2 SMNVEV (reference sequence). This CDR3 is 17 amino acids long. The V and J ends lost 2 bases and 2 bases respectively, with 18 bases between them. DNA of the CDR3: TGTGCCAGCAGTTTAGGAGGTGTATCACGTTTCAACTATGGCTACACCTTC. This encodes CASSLGGVSRFNYGYTF.

The CDR3 here is CASSWGDREAFF. CDR3 coding DNA: TGTGCCAGCAGTTGGGGCGACAGGGAAGCTTTCTTT. The chain combines TRBV2 with TRBJ1-1, with D possibly matching TRBD1 (6 bases). Germline V gives CDR1 SNHLY, CDR2 FYNNEI. The CDR3 spans 12 residues. Trimming shortened V by 5 bases and J by 8 bases, and 12 bases separated the two germline ends.

This clone was seen a single time. This chain joins TRBV29-1 and TRBJ2-1; 7 nucleotides line up with TRBD1. From germline, CDR1 is SQVTM and CDR2 ANQGSEA. This CDR3 has 15 residues. CDR3 in amino acids: CRRRETGTHYNEQFF. In DNA, the CDR3 is TGCAGAAGAAGAGAGACAGGGACACATTACAATGAGCAGTTCTTC.

J is TRBJ2-5 and V is TRBV6-1; possible D gene TRBD2, 6 bases. The end of the DNA fits TRBJ2-7 better, so the J call may be wrong. The V gene's germline CDR1 is MNHNS and CDR2 SASEGT. This CDR3 region has 14 residues. This CDR3 reads CASTPLAPSYEQYF. CDR3 DNA: TGTGCCAGCACCCCCCTAGCGCCAAGTTACGAGCAGTACTTC.

The CDR3 coding sequence is TGTGCCAGCAGCTTAGGAGGGGGCACCGGGGAGCTGTTTTTT. Translating gives CASSLGGGTGELFF. The chain recombines TRBV7-6 with TRBJ2-2; possible D gene TRBD1, 6 bases. The germline gives CDR1 SGHVS, CDR2 FNYEAQ. Trimming removed 1 base at V and 4 bases at J, with 7 bases between. The CDR3 spans 14 residues.

V and J are TRBV7-6 and TRBJ2-1; 8 nucleotides line up with TRBD2. Trimming cost V 2 bases and J 12 bases; bases outside gene matches: 12. The CDR3 is 15 amino acids. Looked up from germline, CDR1 is SGHVS and CDR2 is FNYEAQ. CDR3 bases: TGTGCCAGCAGCTTACGGCTAGCGGGCCTTCCGTTGCAGTTCTTC. Encoded protein: CASSLRLAGLPLQFF.

This clone appeared a few times. The CDR3 reads CASSLSGSYNEQFF. The CDR3 DNA reads TGTGCCAGCAGCCTCTCCGGCTCCTACAATGAGCAGTTCTTC. V usage is TRBV11-3 and J usage is TRBJ2-1; no clear D gene. With 5 bases removed from V and 0 bases from J, the gap between germline ends came to 8 bases. The CDR3 totals 14 residues. CDR1 and CDR2 from the germline V gene are SGHNT and YENEEA.

The rearrangement uses TRBV7-6 and TRBJ1-5, with D perhaps matching TRBD1 (5 bases). The CDR3 loop spans 15 amino acids. The V end lost 4 bases, the J end lost 5 bases, and 15 bases lay between the germline ends. Looked up from germline, CDR1 is SGHVS and CDR2 is FNYEAQ. Here the CDR3 reads CASSSGWGADQPQHF. CDR3 DNA: TGTGCCAGCAGCTCAGGGTGGGGTGCGGATCAGCCCCAGCATTTT. The full variable domain, completed using reference TRBV7-6 and TRBJ1-5, is GAGVSQSPRYKVTKRGQDVALRCDPISGHVSLYWYRQALGQGPEFLTYFNYEAQQDKSGLPNDRFSAERPEGSISTLTIQRTEQRDSAMYRCASSSGWGADQPQHFGDGTRLSIL.

The chain has TRBV15 and TRBJ2-1; TRBD1 is a possible D gene (6 bases). The CDR3 sequence is 13 residues long. V dropped 0 bases and J dropped 6 bases, with 6 bases sitting between them. Germline CDR1 LNHNV, CDR2 YYDKDF (reference sequence). The chain's CDR3 is CATSREQGNEQFF. The CDR3 DNA reads TGTGCCACCAGCAGAGAACAGGGCAATGAGCAGTTCTTC.